The TCR beta chain under discussion was sequenced for a study of cytomegalovirus exposure and HLA in healthy donors. The PCR was carried out with 60 Vbeta primers and 13 Jbeta primers. Generated by immunoSEQ multiplex PCR, the TCRdb table keeps only in-frame clones and is missing some. Of around 55,000 clones listed, roughly 70% were seen once; the top ten hold about 32%. The CDR3 sequence is 17 residues long. V lost 3 bases, J lost 3 bases, and 12 bases stayed unmatched. CDR1 and CDR2 (germline): SGDLS, YYNGEE. The material sequenced was PBMCs. The clonotype originates from a man between 40 and 49 years old in good health and CMV-seropositive. This chain joins TRBV9 and TRBJ2-5; 9 bases are a match to TRBD2. The CDR3 region has the DNA TGTGCCAGCAGCGAGGGGGGCGCGGGGGGGCACAAAGAGACCCAGTACTTC. Its translation: CASSEGGAGGHKETQYF.